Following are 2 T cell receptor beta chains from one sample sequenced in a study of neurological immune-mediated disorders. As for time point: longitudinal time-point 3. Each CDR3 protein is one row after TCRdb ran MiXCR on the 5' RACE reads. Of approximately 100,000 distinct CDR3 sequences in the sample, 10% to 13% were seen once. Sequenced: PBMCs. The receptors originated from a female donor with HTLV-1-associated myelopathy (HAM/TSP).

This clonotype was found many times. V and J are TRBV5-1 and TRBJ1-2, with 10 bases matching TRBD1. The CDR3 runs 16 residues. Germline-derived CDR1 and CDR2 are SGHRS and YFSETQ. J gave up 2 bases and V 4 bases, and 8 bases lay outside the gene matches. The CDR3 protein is CASSLRTGGANYGYTF. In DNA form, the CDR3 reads TGCGCCAGCAGCCTTCGGACAGGGGGGGCCAACTATGGCTACACCTTC.

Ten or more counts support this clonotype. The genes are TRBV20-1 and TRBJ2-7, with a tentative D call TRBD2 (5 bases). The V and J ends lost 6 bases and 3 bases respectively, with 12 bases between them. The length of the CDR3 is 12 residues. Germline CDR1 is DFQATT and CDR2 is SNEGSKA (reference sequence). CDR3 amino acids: CSATPEVYEQYF. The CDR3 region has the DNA TGCAGTGCCACCCCGGAGGTCTACGAGCAGTACTTC.